The sequence of this TCR beta chain was determined in a study of blood T cell repertoires in COVID-19. Study-level information: From the United States, Italy and Spain came samples of acute and convalescent COVID-19.

Study processing details: Cell counts per sample came from amplifying reference gene primers. Profiling relied on immunoSEQ multiplex PCR, and the TCRdb table lists in-frame clones only, not all of them. Clone size and V and J calls were adopted from that table, with D and trimming inferred from the DNA. Among some 200,000 clones listed, 75% to 90% were seen once. The CDR3 is made up of 13 amino acids. Trimming took off 5 bases at V and 1 base at J, with 8 bases between the two ends. Germline V gene lookup returns CDR1 SGHTA and CDR2 FQGNSA. The receptor comes from a woman aged 40 to 55 with acute or convalescent COVID-19. Input material: peripheral blood. The J gene is TRBJ1-1, the V gene TRBV7-2; the D is unclear. The CDR3 DNA reads as TGTGCCAGCAGCACTCAAGCGAACACTGAAGCTTTCTTT. It yields the protein CASSTQANTEAFF.